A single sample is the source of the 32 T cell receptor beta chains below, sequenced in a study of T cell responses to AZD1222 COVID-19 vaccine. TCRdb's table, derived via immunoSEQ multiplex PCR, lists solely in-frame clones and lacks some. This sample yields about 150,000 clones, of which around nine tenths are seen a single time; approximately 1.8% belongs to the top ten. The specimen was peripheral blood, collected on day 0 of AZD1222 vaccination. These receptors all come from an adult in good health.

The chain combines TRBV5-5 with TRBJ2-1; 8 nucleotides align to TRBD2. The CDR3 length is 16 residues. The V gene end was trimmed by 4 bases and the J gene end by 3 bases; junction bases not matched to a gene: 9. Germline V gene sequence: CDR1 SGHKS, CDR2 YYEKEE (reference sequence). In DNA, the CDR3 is TGTGCCAGCAGCACTTCGCGGGAGGTAAGCTACAATGAGCAGTTCTTC. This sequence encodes CASSTSREVSYNEQFF.

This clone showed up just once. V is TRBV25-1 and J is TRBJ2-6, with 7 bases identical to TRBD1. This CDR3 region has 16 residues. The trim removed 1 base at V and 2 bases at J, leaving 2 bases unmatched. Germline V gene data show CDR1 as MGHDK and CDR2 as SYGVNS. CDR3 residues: CASSESTGPGANVLTF. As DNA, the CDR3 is TGTGCCAGCAGTGAATCGACAGGGCCTGGGGCCAACGTCCTGACTTTC.

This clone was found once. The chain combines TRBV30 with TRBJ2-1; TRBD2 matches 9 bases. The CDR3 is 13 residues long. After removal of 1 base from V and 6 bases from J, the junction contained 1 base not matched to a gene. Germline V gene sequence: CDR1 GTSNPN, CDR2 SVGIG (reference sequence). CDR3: CAWSGGRANEQFF. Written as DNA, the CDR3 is TGTGCCTGGAGTGGCGGGAGGGCCAATGAGCAGTTCTTC. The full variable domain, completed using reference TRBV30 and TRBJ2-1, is SQTIHQWPATLVQPVGSPLSLECTVEGTSNPNLYWYRQAAGRGLQLLFYSVGIGQISSEVPQNLSASRPQDRQFILSSKKLLLSDSGFYLCAWSGGRANEQFFGPGTRLTVL.

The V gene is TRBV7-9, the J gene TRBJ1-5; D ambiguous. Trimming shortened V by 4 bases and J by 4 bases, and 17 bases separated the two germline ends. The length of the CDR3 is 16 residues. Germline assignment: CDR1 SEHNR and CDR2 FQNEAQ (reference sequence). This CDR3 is CASSYGGSGINQPQHF. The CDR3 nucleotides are TGTGCCAGCAGCTATGGTGGATCGGGAATTAATCAGCCCCAGCATTTT.

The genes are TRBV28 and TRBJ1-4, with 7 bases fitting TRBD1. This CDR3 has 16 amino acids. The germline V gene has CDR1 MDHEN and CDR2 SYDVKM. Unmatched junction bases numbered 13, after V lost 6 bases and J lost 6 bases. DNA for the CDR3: TGTGCCAGCAGGCAAACGAGGTGGGACAGTTATGAAAAACTGTTTTTT. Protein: CASRQTRWDSYEKLFF.

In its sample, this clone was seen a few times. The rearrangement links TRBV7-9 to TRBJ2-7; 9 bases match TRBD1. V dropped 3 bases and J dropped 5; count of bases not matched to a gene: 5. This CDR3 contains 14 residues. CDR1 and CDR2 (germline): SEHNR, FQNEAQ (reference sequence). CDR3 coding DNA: TGTGCCAGCAGCTTTAGGGGACAGGGTAACGAGCAGTACTTC. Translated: CASSFRGQGNEQYF.

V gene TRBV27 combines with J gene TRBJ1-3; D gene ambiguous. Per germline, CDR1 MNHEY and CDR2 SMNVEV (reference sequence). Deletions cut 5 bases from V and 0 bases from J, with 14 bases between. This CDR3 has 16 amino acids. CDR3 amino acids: CASSPQGQLSGNTIYF. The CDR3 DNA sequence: TGTGCCAGCAGTCCACAAGGGCAACTCTCTGGAAACACCATATATTTT.

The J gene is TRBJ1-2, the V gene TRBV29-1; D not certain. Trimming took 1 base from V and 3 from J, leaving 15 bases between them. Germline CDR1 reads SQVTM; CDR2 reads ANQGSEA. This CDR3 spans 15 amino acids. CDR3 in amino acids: CSVEGSSRTDYGYTF. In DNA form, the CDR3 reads TGCAGCGTTGAAGGGTCGAGCAGAACCGACTATGGCTACACCTTC.

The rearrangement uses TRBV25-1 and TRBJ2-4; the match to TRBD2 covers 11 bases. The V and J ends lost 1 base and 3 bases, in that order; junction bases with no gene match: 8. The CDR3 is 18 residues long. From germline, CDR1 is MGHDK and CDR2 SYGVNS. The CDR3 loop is CASSELGTSGRHKNIQYF. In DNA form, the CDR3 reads TGTGCCAGCAGTGAATTAGGGACTAGCGGTCGTCACAAAAACATTCAGTACTTC.

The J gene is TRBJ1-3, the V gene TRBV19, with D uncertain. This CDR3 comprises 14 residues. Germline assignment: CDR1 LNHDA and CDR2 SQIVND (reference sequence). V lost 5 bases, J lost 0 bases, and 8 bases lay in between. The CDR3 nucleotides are TGTGCCAGTAGTCCCGGACGCTCTGGAAACACCATATATTTT. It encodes CASSPGRSGNTIYF.

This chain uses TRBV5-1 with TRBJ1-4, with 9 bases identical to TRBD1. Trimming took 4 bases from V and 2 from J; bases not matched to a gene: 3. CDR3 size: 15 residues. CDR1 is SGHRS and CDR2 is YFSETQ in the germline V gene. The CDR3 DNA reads TGCGCCAGCAGCACCGGGACAGGGACTAATGAAAAACTGTTTTTT. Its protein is CASSTGTGTNEKLFF. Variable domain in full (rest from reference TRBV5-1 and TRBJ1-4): KAGVTQTPRYLIKTRGQQVTLSCSPISGHRSVSWYQQTPGQGLQFLFEYFSETQRNKGNFPGRFSGRQFSNSRSEMNVSTLELGDSALYLCASSTGTGTNEKLFFGSGTQLSVL.

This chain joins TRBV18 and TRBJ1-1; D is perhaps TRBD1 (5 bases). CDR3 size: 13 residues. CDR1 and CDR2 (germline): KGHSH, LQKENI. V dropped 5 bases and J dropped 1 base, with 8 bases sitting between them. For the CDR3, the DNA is TGTGCCAGCTCAGGCCAGGGGAACACTGAAGCTTTCTTT. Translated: CASSGQGNTEAFF.

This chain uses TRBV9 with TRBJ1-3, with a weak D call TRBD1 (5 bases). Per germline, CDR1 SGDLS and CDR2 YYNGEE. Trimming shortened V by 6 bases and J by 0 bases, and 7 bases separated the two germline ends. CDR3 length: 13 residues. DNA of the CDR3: TGTGCCAGCACGGGGGACTCTGGAAACACCATATATTTT. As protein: CASTGDSGNTIYF.

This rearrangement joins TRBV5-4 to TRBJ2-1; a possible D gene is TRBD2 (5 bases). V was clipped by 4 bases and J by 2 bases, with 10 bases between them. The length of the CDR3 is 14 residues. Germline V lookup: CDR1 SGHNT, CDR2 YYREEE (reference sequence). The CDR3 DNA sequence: TGTGCCAGCAGCCCGTGGACTCCCTACAATGAGCAGTTCTTC. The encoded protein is CASSPWTPYNEQFF.

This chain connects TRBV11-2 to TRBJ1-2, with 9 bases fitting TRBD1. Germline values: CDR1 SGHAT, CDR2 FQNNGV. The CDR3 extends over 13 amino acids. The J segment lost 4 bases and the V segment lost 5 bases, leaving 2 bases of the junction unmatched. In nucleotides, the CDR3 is TGTGCCAGCAGCCCGGACAGGGGCTATGGCTACACCTTC. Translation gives CASSPDRGYGYTF. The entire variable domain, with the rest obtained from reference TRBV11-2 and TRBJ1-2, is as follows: EAGVAQSPRYKIIEKRQSVAFWCNPISGHATLYWYQQILGQGPKLLIQFQNNGVVDDSQLPKDRFSAERLKGVDSTLKIQPAKLEDSAVYLCASSPDRGYGYTFGSGTRLTVV.

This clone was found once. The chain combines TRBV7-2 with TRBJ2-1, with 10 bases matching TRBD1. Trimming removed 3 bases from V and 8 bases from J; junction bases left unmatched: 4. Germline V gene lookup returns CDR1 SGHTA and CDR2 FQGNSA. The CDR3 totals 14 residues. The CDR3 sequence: CASSLTGGLDEQFF. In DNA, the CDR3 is TGTGCCAGCAGCTTGACAGGGGGCTTAGATGAGCAGTTCTTC. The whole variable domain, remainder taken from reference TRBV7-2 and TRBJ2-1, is GAGVSQSPSNKVTEKGKDVELRCDPISGHTALYWYRQSLGQGLEFLIYFQGNSAPDKSGLPSDRFSAERTGGSVSTLTIQRTQQEDSAVYLCASSLTGGLDEQFFGPGTRLTVL.

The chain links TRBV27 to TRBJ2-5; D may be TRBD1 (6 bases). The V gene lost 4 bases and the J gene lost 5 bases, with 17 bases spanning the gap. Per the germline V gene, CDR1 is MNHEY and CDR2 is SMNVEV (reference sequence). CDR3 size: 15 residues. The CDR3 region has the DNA TGTGCCAGCAGTTCGGGAACAAGTAGGGGGGAGACCCAGTACTTC. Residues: CASSSGTSRGETQYF.

Here the CDR3 DNA reads TGTGCCAGCAGCAGGAAGGGCACAGATACGCAGTATTTT. It codes for CASSRKGTDTQYF. This sequence joins TRBV6-5 and TRBJ2-3, with unresolved D. The germline gives CDR1 MNHEY, CDR2 SVGAGI. V was pared by 6 bases and J by 1 base, with 8 bases between. This CDR3 is built from 13 residues.

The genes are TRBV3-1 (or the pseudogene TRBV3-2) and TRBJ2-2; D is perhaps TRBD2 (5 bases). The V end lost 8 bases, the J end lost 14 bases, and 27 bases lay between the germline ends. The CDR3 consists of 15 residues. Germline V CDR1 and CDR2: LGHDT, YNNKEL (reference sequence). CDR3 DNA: TGTGCCAGCCGCTCCCTGGCCAGCGCGGGCGGAGGACTGTTTTTT. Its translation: CASRSLASAGGGLFF.

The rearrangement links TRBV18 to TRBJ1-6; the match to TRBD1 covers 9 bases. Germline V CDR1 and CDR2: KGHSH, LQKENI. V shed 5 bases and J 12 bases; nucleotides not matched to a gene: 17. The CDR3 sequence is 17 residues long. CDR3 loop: CASSSGSGQGWNRPLHF. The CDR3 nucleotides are TGTGCCAGCTCATCAGGTTCGGGACAGGGATGGAATAGACCCCTCCACTTT.

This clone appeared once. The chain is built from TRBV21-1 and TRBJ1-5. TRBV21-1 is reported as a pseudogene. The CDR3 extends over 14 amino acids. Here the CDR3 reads CASSARDRNQPQHF. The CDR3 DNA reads TGTGCCAGCAGCGCGAGGGACCGCAATCAGCCCCAGCATTTT.

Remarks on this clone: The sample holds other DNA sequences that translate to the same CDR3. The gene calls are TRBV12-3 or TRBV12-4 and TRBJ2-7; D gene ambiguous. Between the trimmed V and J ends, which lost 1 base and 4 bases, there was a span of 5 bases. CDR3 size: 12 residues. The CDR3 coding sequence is TGTGCCAGCAGTTTAGGTGCGTACGAGCAGTACTTC. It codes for CASSLGAYEQYF.

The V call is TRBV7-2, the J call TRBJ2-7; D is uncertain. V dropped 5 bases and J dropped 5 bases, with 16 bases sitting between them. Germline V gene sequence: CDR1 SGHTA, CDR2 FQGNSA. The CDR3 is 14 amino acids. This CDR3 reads CASSITTVGNEQYF. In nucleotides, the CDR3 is TGTGCCAGCAGCATCACCACCGTTGGGAACGAGCAGTACTTC. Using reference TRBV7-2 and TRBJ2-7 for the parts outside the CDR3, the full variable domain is GAGVSQSPSNKVTEKGKDVELRCDPISGHTALYWYRQSLGQGLEFLIYFQGNSAPDKSGLPSDRFSAERTGGSVSTLTIQRTQQEDSAVYLCASSITTVGNEQYFGPGTRLTVT.

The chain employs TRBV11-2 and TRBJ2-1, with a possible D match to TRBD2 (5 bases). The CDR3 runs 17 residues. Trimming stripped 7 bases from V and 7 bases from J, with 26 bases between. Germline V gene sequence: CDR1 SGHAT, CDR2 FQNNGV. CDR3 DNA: TGTGCCAGCACCAGTCTGGCTCCTGCGGGCCGTTGGAATGAGCAGTTCTTC. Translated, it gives CASTSLAPAGRWNEQFF.

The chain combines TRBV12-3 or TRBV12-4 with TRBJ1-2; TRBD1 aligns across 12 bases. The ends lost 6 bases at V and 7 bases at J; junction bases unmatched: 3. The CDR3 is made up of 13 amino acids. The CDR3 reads CASRGQGARGYTF. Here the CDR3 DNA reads TGTGCCAGCAGGGGACAGGGGGCTCGTGGCTACACCTTC.

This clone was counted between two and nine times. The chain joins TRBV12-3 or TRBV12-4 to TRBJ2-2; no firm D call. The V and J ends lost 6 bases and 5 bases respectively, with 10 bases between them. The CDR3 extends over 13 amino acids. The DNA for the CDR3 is TGTGCCAGCAGCTCGACTTCTACCGGGGAGCTGTTTTTT. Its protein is CASSSTSTGELFF.

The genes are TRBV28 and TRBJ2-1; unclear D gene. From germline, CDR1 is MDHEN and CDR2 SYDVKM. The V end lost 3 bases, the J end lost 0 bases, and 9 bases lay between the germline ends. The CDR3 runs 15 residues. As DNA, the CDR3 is TGTGCCAGCAGTTTTCCGGCGAGCTCCTACAATGAGCAGTTCTTC. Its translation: CASSFPASSYNEQFF. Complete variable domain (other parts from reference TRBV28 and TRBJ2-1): DVKVTQSSRYLVKRTGEKVFLECVQDMDHENMFWYRQDPGLGLRLIYFSYDVKMKEKGDIPEGYSVSREKKERFSLILESASTNQTSMYLCASSFPASSYNEQFFGPGTRLTVL.

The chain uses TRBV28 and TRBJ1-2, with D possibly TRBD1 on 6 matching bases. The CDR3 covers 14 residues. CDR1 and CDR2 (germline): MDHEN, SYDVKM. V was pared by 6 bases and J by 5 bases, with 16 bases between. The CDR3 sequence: CASSTPQGRYGYTF. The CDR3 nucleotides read TGTGCCAGCAGCACTCCACAGGGACGGTATGGCTACACCTTC.

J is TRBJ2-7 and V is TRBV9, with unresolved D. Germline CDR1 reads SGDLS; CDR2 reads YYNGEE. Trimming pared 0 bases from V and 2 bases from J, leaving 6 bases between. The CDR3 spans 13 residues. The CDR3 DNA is TGTGCCAGCAGCGTAGATGACACCTACGAGCAGTACTTC. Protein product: CASSVDDTYEQYF.

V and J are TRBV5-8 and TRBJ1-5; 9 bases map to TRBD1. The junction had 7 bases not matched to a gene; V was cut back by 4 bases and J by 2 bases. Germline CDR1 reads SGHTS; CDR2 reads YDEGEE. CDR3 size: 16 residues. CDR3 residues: CASSPGTGLGNQPQHF. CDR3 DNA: TGTGCCAGCAGCCCCGGGACAGGGTTGGGCAATCAGCCCCAGCATTTT.

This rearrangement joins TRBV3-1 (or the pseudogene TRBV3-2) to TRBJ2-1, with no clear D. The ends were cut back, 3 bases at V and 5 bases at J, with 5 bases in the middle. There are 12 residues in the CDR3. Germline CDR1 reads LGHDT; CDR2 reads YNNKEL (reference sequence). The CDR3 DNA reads TGTGCCAGCAGCCACATGGACAATGAGCAGTTCTTC. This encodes CASSHMDNEQFF.

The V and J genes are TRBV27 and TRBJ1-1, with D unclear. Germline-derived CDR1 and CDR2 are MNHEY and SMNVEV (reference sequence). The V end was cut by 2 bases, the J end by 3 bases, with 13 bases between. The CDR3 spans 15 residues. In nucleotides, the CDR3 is TGTGCCAGCAGTTTAGACGGGGTGGCGGACACTGAAGCTTTCTTT. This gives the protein CASSLDGVADTEAFF.